The rows below give T cell receptor beta chains drawn from one sample of a study of blood T cell repertoires in COVID-19. Sequenced by immunoSEQ multiplex PCR; TCRdb stores in-frame clones only, minus some. The sample holds some 400,000 clones, roughly 92% seen once. The sequenced sample was PBMCs or T cells enriched from blood (not recorded which). These receptors were taken from a woman in her thirties or forties who had been exposed to COVID-19. Each CDR3 is given with its conserved first and last residue. Fields, in order: V gene, clone size, D gene, J gene, CDR3 protein, CDR3 DNA. D genes are given only for firm matches. Clone size, where shown, is once, few, many, or a class for clones that have expanded.

TRBV30	NA	TRBD1	TRBJ1-2	CAWSVDRTGGYGYTF	TGTGCCTGGAGTGTTGATCGGACAGGAGGATATGGCTACACCTTC
TRBV5-4	NA	TRBD2	TRBJ2-4	CASSPRGGSAKNIQYF	TGTGCCAGCAGCCCCCGGGGGGGGTCTGCCAAAAACATTCAGTACTTC
TRBV30	NA	NA	TRBJ1-2	CAWSVPSAGNYGYTF	TGTGCCTGGAGTGTACCCTCCGCAGGGAACTATGGCTACACCTTC
TRBV3-1/TRBV3-2	NA	NA	TRBJ1-1	CASSQVVSAEAFF	TGTGCCAGCAGCCAAGTCGTTTCGGCTGAAGCTTTCTTT
TRBV25-1	NA	TRBD1	TRBJ2-7	CASSQGTASEQYF	TGTGCCAGCAGCCAGGGGACAGCCAGCGAGCAGTACTTC
TRBV29-1	NA	NA	TRBJ2-1	CSVTSGSYNEQFF	TGCAGCGTGACTAGTGGGTCCTACAATGAGCAGTTCTTC
TRBV5-1	once	NA	TRBJ1-1	CASSPGRGGTEAFF	TGCGCCAGCAGCCCGGGCAGGGGTGGTACTGAAGCTTTCTTT
TRBV2	NA	NA	TRBJ1-1	CASSWTQYTEAFF	TGTGCCAGCAGCTGGACACAATACACTGAAGCTTTCTTT
TRBV6-5	NA	NA	TRBJ2-3	CASSYSPGVTDTQYF	TGTGCCAGCAGTTATTCTCCGGGGGTGACAGATACGCAGTATTTT
TRBV19	NA	TRBD1	TRBJ1-2	CASSATDRAISYGYTF	TGTGCCAGTAGTGCGACGGACAGGGCAATTAGCTATGGCTACACCTTC
TRBV10-1	NA	TRBD2	TRBJ2-1	CASSATQAGNNEQFF	TGCGCCAGCAGTGCGACCCAAGCGGGGAACAATGAGCAGTTCTTC
TRBV19	NA	TRBD1	TRBJ2-7	CASSAPGQIYEQYF	TGTGCCAGTAGTGCTCCGGGACAGATCTACGAGCAGTACTTC
TRBV29-1	NA	NA	TRBJ2-7	CSVDTSYEQYF	TGCAGCGTTGACACTTCCTACGAGCAGTACTTC
TRBV5-4	once	NA	TRBJ2-5	CASSLRLVQETQYF	TGTGCCAGCAGCTTACGACTAGTCCAAGAGACCCAGTACTTC
TRBV27	NA	NA	TRBJ1-3	CASYKRQGSGNTIYF	TGTGCCAGCTACAAGAGACAAGGCTCTGGAAACACCATATATTTT
TRBV5-1	NA	NA	TRBJ2-2	CATQEGQLNTGELFF	TGCGCCACCCAGGAGGGACAGCTAAACACCGGGGAGCTGTTTTTT
TRBV4-1	NA	NA	TRBJ2-1	CASSQDIRANEQFF	TGCGCCAGCAGCCAAGACATCAGGGCTAATGAGCAGTTCTTC
TRBV5-4	few	NA	TRBJ1-2	CASKSAGSSNYGYTF	TGTGCCAGCAAGTCAGCCGGGTCTTCGAACTATGGCTACACCTTC
TRBV5-1	NA	NA	TRBJ2-3	CASSLRTSTDTQYF	TGCGCCAGCAGCTTACGGACTAGCACAGATACGCAGTATTTT
TRBV9	NA	NA	TRBJ2-1	CASSPSGSDEQFF	TGTGCCAGCAGCCCCTCAGGGTCAGATGAGCAGTTCTTC
TRBV13	NA	NA	TRBJ1-2	CASSGTPRRYGYTF	TGTGCCAGCAGCGGTACACCGCGGCGCTATGGCTACACCTTC
TRBV30	few	TRBD2	TRBJ2-1	CAWRLAGGSEQFF	TGTGCCTGGAGGCTAGCGGGGGGATCTGAGCAGTTCTTC
TRBV30	NA	TRBD1	TRBJ1-3	CAWSSGGAGTIYF	TGTGCCTGGAGTTCAGGGGGCGCCGGAACCATATATTTT
TRBV5-1	NA	TRBD1	TRBJ1-1	CASSLGGRSDTEAFF	TGCGCCAGCAGCTTAGGGGGCCGAAGCGACACTGAAGCTTTCTTT
TRBV5-4	NA	TRBD1	TRBJ1-1	CASSLPGQGLMNTEAFF	TGTGCCAGCAGCTTACCGGGACAGGGTCTTATGAACACTGAAGCTTTCTTT
TRBV12-3/TRBV12-4	once	TRBD2	TRBJ2-5	CASSLSGSETQYF	TGTGCCAGCAGTTTAAGCGGGAGTGAGACCCAGTACTTC
TRBV5-5	NA	TRBD1	TRBJ2-2	CASSQRTGTGATGELFF	TGTGCCAGCAGCCAACGGACGGGGACAGGGGCCACCGGGGAGCTGTTTTTT
TRBV30	NA	TRBD1	TRBJ1-3	CAWSLYRGSGNTIYF	TGTGCCTGGAGTTTGTACAGGGGATCTGGAAACACCATATATTTT
TRBV30	NA	TRBD1	TRBJ1-1	CAHSTGGRGLISGRTEAFF	TGTGCCCACAGCACAGGGGGCAGGGGGCTTATTAGCGGGAGGACTGAAGCTTTCTTT
TRBV11-2	NA	TRBD2	TRBJ2-3	CASRPGLAGGPGATDTQYF	TGTGCCAGCAGGCCGGGACTAGCGGGGGGGCCTGGGGCCACAGATACGCAGTATTTT
TRBV7-6	NA	TRBD1	TRBJ2-2	CASSYISLRRQGTTGELFF	TGTGCCAGCAGCTACATCTCCCTTAGGCGACAGGGAACCACCGGGGAGCTGTTTTTT
TRBV30	NA	TRBD1	TRBJ1-6	CAWSVVRGRRSPLHF	TGTGCCTGGAGTGTTGTGAGGGGGCGCCGTTCACCCCTCCACTTT
TRBV12-2	NA	NA	TRBJ2-7	CASRLGGTSVYEQYF	TGTGCAAGTCGCTTAGGAGGGACTAGCGTCTACGAGCAGTACTTC
TRBV27	NA	NA	TRBJ2-1	CASSPGLLSNEQFF	TGTGCCAGCTCCCCGGGACTGTTATCAAATGAGCAGTTCTTC
TRBV3-1/TRBV3-2	NA	TRBD1	TRBJ1-1	CASSHGTANTEAFF	TGTGCCAGCAGCCATGGGACAGCGAACACTGAAGCTTTCTTT
TRBV11-3	NA	NA	TRBJ1-3	CASSSPRTSGNTIYF	TGTGCCAGCAGCTCCCCCCGGACATCTGGAAACACCATATATTTT
TRBV25-1	once	NA	TRBJ1-3	CASGLGSGNTIYF	TGTGCCAGCGGCCTAGGCTCTGGAAACACCATATATTTT
TRBV4-3	NA	NA	TRBJ2-7	CASSQQGGPYEQYF	TGCGCCAGCAGCCAACAGGGTGGTCCCTACGAGCAGTACTTC
TRBV7-8	NA	NA	TRBJ1-1	CASSLWRGRDTEAFF	TGTGCCAGCAGCTTATGGCGGGGTCGGGACACTGAAGCTTTCTTT